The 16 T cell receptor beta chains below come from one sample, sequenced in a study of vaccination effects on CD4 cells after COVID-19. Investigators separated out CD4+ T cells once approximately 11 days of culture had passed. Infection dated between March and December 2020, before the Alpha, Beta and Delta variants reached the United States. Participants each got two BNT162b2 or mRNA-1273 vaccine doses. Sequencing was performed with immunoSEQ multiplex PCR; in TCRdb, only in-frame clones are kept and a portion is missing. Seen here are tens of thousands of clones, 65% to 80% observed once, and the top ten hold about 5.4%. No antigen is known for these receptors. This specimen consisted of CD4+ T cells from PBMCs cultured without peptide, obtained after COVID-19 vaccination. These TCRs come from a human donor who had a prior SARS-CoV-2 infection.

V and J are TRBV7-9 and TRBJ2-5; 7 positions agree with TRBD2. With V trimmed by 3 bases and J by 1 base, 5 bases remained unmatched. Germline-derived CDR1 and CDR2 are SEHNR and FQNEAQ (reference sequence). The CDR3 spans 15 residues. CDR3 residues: CASSFNLAGQETQYF. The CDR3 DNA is TGTGCCAGCAGCTTCAATTTAGCGGGCCAAGAGACCCAGTACTTC.

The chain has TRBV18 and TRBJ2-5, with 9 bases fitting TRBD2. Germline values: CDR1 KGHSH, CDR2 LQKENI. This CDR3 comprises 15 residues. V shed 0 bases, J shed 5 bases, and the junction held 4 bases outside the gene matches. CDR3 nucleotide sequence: TGTGCCAGCTCACCACCGCGCGGGGGGGGCGAGACCCAGTACTTC. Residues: CASSPPRGGGETQYF.

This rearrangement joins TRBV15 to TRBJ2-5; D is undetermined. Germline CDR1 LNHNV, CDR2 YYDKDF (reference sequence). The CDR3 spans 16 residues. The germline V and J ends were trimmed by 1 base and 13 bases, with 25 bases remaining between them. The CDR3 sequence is CATSRAQAPGPHARYF. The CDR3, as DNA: TGTGCCACCAGCAGAGCCCAAGCTCCGGGTCCCCACGCGCGGTACTTC.

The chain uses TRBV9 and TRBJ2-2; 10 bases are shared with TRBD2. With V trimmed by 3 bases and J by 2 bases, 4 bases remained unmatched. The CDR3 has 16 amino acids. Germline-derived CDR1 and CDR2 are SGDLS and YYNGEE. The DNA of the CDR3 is TGTGCCAGCAGCGCCCGGACTAGCGGCAACACCGGGGAGCTGTTTTTT. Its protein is CASSARTSGNTGELFF. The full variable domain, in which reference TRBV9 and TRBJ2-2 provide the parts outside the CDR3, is DSGVTQTPKHLITATGQRVTLRCSPRSGDLSVYWYQQSLDQGLQFLIQYYNGEERAKGNILERFSAQQFPDLHSELNLSSLELGDSALYFCASSARTSGNTGELFFGEGSRLTVL.

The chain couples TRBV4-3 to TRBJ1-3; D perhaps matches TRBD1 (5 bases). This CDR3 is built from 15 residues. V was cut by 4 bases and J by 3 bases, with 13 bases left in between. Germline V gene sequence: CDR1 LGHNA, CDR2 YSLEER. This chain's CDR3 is CASSPLGTYGNTIYF. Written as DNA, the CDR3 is TGCGCCAGCAGCCCTCTGGGGACCTATGGAAACACCATATATTTT.

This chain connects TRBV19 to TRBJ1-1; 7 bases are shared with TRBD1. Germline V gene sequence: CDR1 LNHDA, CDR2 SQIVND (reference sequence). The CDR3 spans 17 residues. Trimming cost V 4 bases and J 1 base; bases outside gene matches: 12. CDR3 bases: TGTGCCAGTAGTACGAACCACAGGGGAGGGGAGAACACTGAAGCTTTCTTT. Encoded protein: CASSTNHRGGENTEAFF.

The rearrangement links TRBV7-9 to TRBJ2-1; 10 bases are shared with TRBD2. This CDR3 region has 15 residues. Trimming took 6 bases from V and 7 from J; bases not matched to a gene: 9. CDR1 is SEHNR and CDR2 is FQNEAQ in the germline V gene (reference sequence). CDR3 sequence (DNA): TGTGCCAGCAGAAAAACGCGTAGCGGGGGGAATGAGCAGTTCTTC. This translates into CASRKTRSGGNEQFF.

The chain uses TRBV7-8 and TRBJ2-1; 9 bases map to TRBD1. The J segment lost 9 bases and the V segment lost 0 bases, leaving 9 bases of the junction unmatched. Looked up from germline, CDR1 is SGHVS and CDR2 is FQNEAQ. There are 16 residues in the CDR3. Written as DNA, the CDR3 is TGTGCCAGCAGCTTAGCGGTGAGACAGGGGGACCGTGAGCAGTTCTTC. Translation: CASSLAVRQGDREQFF.

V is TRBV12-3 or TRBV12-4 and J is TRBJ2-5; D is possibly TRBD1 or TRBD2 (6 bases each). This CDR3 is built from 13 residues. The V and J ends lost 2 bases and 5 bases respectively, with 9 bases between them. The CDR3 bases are TGTGCCAGCAGTTTATTGGGGGGCGAGACCCAGTACTTC. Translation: CASSLLGGETQYF.

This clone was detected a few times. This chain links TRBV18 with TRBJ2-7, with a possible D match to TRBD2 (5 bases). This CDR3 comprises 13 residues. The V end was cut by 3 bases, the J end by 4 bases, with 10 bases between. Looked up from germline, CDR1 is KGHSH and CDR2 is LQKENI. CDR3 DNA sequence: TGTGCCAGCTCACCGGGCAGCGGTTACGAGCAGTACTTC. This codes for CASSPGSGYEQYF.

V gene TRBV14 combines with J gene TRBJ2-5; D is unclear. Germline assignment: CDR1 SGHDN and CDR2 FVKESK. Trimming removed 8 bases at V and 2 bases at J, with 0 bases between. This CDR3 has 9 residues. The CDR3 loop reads CASQETQYF. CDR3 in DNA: TGTGCCAGCCAAGAGACCCAGTACTTC. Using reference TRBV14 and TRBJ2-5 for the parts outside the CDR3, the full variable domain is EAGVTQFPSHSVIEKGQTVTLRCDPISGHDNLYWYRRVMGKEIKFLLHFVKESKQDESGMPNNRFLAERTGGTYSTLKVQPAELEDSGVYFCASQETQYFGPGTRLLVL.

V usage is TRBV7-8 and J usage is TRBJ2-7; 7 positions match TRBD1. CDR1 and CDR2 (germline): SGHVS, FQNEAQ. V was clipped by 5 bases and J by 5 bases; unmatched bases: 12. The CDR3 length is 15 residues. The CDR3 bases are TGTGCCAGCAGCCATTGGGGACAGCAGGTTAACGAGCAGTACTTC. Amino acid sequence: CASSHWGQQVNEQYF.

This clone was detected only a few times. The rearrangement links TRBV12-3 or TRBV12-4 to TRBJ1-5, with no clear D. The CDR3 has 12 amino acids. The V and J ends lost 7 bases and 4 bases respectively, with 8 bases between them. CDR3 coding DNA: TGTGCCAGCACCCTCGGGAATCAGCCCCAGCATTTT. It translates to CASTLGNQPQHF.

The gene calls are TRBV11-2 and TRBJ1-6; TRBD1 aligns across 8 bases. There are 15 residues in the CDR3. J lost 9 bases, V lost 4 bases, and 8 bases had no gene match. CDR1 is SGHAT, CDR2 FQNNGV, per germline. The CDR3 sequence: CASSWARGHLSPLHF. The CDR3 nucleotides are TGTGCCAGCAGCTGGGCCAGGGGGCACCTTTCACCCCTCCACTTT.

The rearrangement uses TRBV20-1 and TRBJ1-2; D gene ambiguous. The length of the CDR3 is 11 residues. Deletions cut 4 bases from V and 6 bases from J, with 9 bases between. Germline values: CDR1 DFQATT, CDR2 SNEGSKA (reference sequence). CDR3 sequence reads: CSAIALNGYTF. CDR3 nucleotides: TGCAGTGCTATCGCCTTGAATGGCTACACCTTC.

The CDR3 region is CASSLVTGGNYEQYF. CDR3 coding DNA: TGTGCCAGCAGCTTAGTGACAGGGGGAAACTACGAGCAGTACTTC. The chain employs TRBV7-2 and TRBJ2-7, with 9 bases matching TRBD1. CDR1 is SGHTA, CDR2 FQGNSA, per germline. The CDR3 covers 15 residues. Trimming at V came to 1 base and at J to 3 bases, leaving 4 bases not matched to a gene.